The rows below give T cell receptor beta chains drawn from one sample of a study of T cell responses to AZD1222 COVID-19 vaccine. TCRdb keeps only in-frame clones here, not all; method: immunoSEQ multiplex PCR. This table holds about 100,000 clones, about 90% found once. The sequencing used peripheral blood, collected on day 0 of MenACWY control vaccination. These receptors were taken from an adult in good health. Each CDR3 is given with its conserved first and last residue. Each record gives: clone size, J gene, D gene, V gene, CDR3 protein, CDR3 DNA. A D gene is named only where the DNA matches it firmly. A clone size is listed for some rows: how often the clone was seen (once, few, many), or a class if it is expanded.

clone size: NA
J gene: TRBJ2-1
D gene: TRBD2
V gene: TRBV5-1
CDR3 protein: CASSLGIAGGEQFF
CDR3 DNA: TGCGCCAGCAGCTTGGGAATAGCGGGCGGTGAGCAGTTCTTC

clone size: few
J gene: TRBJ1-1
D gene: NA
V gene: TRBV7-2
CDR3 protein: CASSTYYDEAFF
CDR3 DNA: TGTGCCAGCAGCACCTATTATGATGAAGCTTTCTTT

clone size: NA
J gene: TRBJ2-1
D gene: NA
V gene: TRBV5-1
CDR3 protein: CASSLGVVTGNEQFF
CDR3 DNA: TGCGCCAGCAGCTTGGGAGTGGTTACAGGCAATGAGCAGTTCTTC

clone size: NA
J gene: TRBJ2-3
D gene: TRBD2
V gene: TRBV24-1
CDR3 protein: CATSESLAGVKQYF
CDR3 DNA: TGTGCCACCTCAGAATCTCTAGCGGGAGTTAAGCAGTATTTT

clone size: once
J gene: TRBJ1-3
D gene: NA
V gene: TRBV5-1
CDR3 protein: CASSLGLAVSGNTIYF
CDR3 DNA: TGCGCCAGCAGCTTGGGATTGGCTGTCTCTGGAAACACCATATATTTT

clone size: NA
J gene: TRBJ1-2
D gene: NA
V gene: TRBV18
CDR3 protein: CASSPPGGDGYTF
CDR3 DNA: TGTGCCAGCTCACCACCGGGAGGAGATGGCTACACCTTC

clone size: NA
J gene: TRBJ2-1
D gene: NA
V gene: TRBV9
CDR3 protein: CASSVGLGEQFF
CDR3 DNA: TGTGCCAGCAGCGTAGGGTTAGGGGAGCAGTTCTTC

clone size: NA
J gene: TRBJ2-5
D gene: TRBD2
V gene: TRBV7-7
CDR3 protein: CASSPGLAAKTKETQYF
CDR3 DNA: TGTGCCAGCAGCCCGGGACTAGCGGCGAAGACTAAAGAGACCCAGTACTTC

clone size: NA
J gene: TRBJ2-1
D gene: TRBD2
V gene: TRBV7-2
CDR3 protein: CASSWLAGAGYNEQFF
CDR3 DNA: TGTGCCAGCAGCTGGCTAGCGGGAGCTGGCTACAATGAGCAGTTCTTC

clone size: NA
J gene: TRBJ2-7
D gene: NA
V gene: TRBV27
CDR3 protein: CASCRVGAAYEQYF
CDR3 DNA: TGTGCCAGCTGTCGGGTCGGGGCCGCCTACGAGCAGTACTTC

clone size: once
J gene: TRBJ1-5
D gene: NA
V gene: TRBV7-2
CDR3 protein: CASSFSAVERWQPQHF
CDR3 DNA: TGTGCCAGCAGCTTCTCGGCAGTAGAACGGTGGCAGCCCCAGCATTTT

clone size: NA
J gene: TRBJ1-2
D gene: NA
V gene: TRBV21-1
CDR3 protein: CASSTWAGECNYGYTF
CDR3 DNA: TGTGCCAGCAGCACTTGGGCAGGGGAGTGTAACTATGGCTACACCTTC

clone size: NA
J gene: TRBJ2-3
D gene: NA
V gene: TRBV29-1
CDR3 protein: CSVGPSFTDTQYF
CDR3 DNA: TGCAGCGTTGGGCCTTCGTTTACAGATACGCAGTATTTT

clone size: NA
J gene: TRBJ2-5
D gene: NA
V gene: TRBV3-1/TRBV3-2
CDR3 protein: CASSPQGETQYF
CDR3 DNA: TGTGCCAGCAGCCCCCAGGGAGAGACCCAGTACTTC

clone size: NA
J gene: TRBJ1-4
D gene: TRBD1
V gene: TRBV5-4
CDR3 protein: CASSLQGAREKLFF
CDR3 DNA: TGTGCCAGCAGCTTACAGGGGGCGCGTGAAAAACTGTTTTTT

clone size: NA
J gene: TRBJ2-3
D gene: NA
V gene: TRBV6-5
CDR3 protein: CASSYSGSLSTDTQYF
CDR3 DNA: TGTGCCAGCAGTTACTCGGGCAGCCTGAGCACAGATACGCAGTATTTT

clone size: NA
J gene: TRBJ2-5
D gene: TRBD1
V gene: TRBV6-2/TRBV6-3
CDR3 protein: CASSFTTGSETQYF
CDR3 DNA: TGTGCCAGCAGTTTCACGACAGGGTCGGAGACCCAGTACTTC

clone size: few
J gene: TRBJ1-3
D gene: NA
V gene: TRBV10-3
CDR3 protein: CAIETGGNTIYF
CDR3 DNA: TGTGCCATTGAGACGGGCGGAAACACCATATATTTT

clone size: NA
J gene: TRBJ1-3
D gene: NA
V gene: TRBV12-3/TRBV12-4
CDR3 protein: CASSLIGNTIYF
CDR3 DNA: TGTGCCAGCAGTTTAATTGGAAACACCATATATTTT

clone size: NA
J gene: TRBJ1-5
D gene: NA
V gene: TRBV7-9
CDR3 protein: CASSLAGGQPQHF
CDR3 DNA: TGTGCCAGCAGCTTAGCAGGGGGTCAGCCCCAGCATTTT

clone size: NA
J gene: TRBJ2-4
D gene: NA
V gene: TRBV12-3/TRBV12-4
CDR3 protein: CASSLVALNIQYF
CDR3 DNA: TGTGCCAGCAGTTTAGTCGCTCTCAACATTCAGTACTTC

clone size: NA
J gene: TRBJ1-3
D gene: NA
V gene: TRBV4-1
CDR3 protein: CASSQEPRPGNTIYF
CDR3 DNA: TGCGCCAGCAGCCAAGAACCTAGGCCTGGAAACACCATATATTTT

clone size: NA
J gene: TRBJ2-7
D gene: TRBD2
V gene: TRBV4-3
CDR3 protein: CASNQCREDVYEQYF
CDR3 DNA: TGCGCCAGCAACCAATGCCGGGAGGACGTCTACGAGCAGTACTTC

clone size: NA
J gene: TRBJ2-7
D gene: NA
V gene: TRBV5-1
CDR3 protein: CASSLEPVPYEQYF
CDR3 DNA: TGCGCCAGCAGCTTGGAGCCCGTCCCCTACGAGCAGTACTTC

clone size: NA
J gene: TRBJ1-2
D gene: TRBD1
V gene: TRBV28
CDR3 protein: CASSLDRGYGYTF
CDR3 DNA: TGTGCCAGCAGTTTAGACAGGGGCTATGGCTACACCTTC

clone size: once
J gene: TRBJ2-7
D gene: NA
V gene: TRBV20-1
CDR3 protein: CSATGAYEQYF
CDR3 DNA: TGCAGTGCAACGGGGGCCTACGAGCAGTACTTC

clone size: NA
J gene: TRBJ1-2
D gene: NA
V gene: TRBV3-1/TRBV3-2
CDR3 protein: CASSQAFTGPMGYTF
CDR3 DNA: TGTGCCAGCAGCCAAGCCTTCACAGGGCCTATGGGCTACACCTTC